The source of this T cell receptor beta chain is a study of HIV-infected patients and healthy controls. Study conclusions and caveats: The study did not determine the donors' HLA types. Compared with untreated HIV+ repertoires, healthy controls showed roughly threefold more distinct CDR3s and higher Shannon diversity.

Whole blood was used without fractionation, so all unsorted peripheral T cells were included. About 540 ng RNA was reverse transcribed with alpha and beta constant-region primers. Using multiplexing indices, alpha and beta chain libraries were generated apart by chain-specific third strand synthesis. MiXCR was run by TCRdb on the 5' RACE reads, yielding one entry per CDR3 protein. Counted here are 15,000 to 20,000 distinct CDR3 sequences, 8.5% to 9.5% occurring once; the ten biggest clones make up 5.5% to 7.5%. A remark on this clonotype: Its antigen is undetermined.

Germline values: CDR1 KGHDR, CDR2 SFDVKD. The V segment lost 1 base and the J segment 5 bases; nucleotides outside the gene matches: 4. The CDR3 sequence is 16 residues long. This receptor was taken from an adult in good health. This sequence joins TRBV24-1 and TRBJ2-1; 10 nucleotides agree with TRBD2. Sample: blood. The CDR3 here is CATSDFSTSGHNEQFF. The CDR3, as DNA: TGTGCCACCAGTGATTTCTCGACTAGCGGGCACAATGAGCAGTTCTTC.